This passage covers 22 T cell receptor beta chains from one sample sequenced in a study of neurological immune-mediated disorders. TCRdb itself ran the 5' RACE reads through MiXCR, one entry per CDR3 protein. This sample has under 20,000 distinct CDR3 sequences, with approximately 2.5% found just once. Input material: PBMCs. These receptors were obtained from a woman between 18 and 29 years old with multiple sclerosis.

This clonotype was found many times. This chain links TRBV6-4 with TRBJ2-1, with 9 bases identical to TRBD1. The CDR3 covers 14 residues. Looked up from germline, CDR1 is MRHNA and CDR2 is SNTAGT. The J segment lost 7 bases and the V segment lost 3 bases, leaving 4 bases of the junction unmatched. Here the CDR3 DNA reads TGTGCCAGCAGTGAGGGACAGGGCGCAAATGAGCAGTTCTTC. This encodes CASSEGQGANEQFF.

The chain is built from TRBV20-1 and TRBJ1-2; 7 bases are a match to TRBD1. Germline-derived CDR1 and CDR2 are DFQATT and SNEGSKA (reference sequence). The CDR3 is 13 residues long. V was pared by 3 bases and J by 5 bases, with 6 bases of the junction left unmatched. CDR3 in amino acids: CSARPGTEYGYTF. CDR3 nucleotides: TGCAGTGCTAGGCCCGGGACAGAGTATGGCTACACCTTC.

Ten or more counts support this clonotype. The V and J genes are TRBV3-1 and TRBJ2-3; 9 nucleotides match TRBD1. Germline CDR1 reads LGHDT; CDR2 reads YNNKEL (reference sequence). The J segment lost 1 base and the V segment lost 4 bases, leaving 0 bases of the junction unmatched. This CDR3 is 14 amino acids long. Written as DNA, the CDR3 is TGTGCCAGCAGCCGGACAGGGGGCACAGATACGCAGTATTTT. Protein product: CASSRTGGTDTQYF.

This clonotype was detected many times. V and J are TRBV12-3 or TRBV12-4 and TRBJ2-3; D is unresolved. The ends were cut back, 1 base at V and 3 bases at J, with 8 bases in the middle. CDR3 size: 14 residues. CDR3 in amino acids: CASSLGPATDTQYF. CDR3 nucleotides: TGTGCCAGCAGTTTAGGTCCGGCTACAGATACGCAGTATTTT.

This clonotype appeared many times. The chain uses TRBV7-9 and TRBJ2-1, with D perhaps given as TRBD1 or TRBD2 (5 bases each). This CDR3 region has 13 residues. V was trimmed by 1 base and J by 6 bases, leaving 7 bases between them. The germline CDR1 and CDR2 sequences are SEHNR and FQNEAQ (reference sequence). The CDR3 nucleotides read TGTGCCAGCAGCTTAGGGGGACCCAATGAGCAGTTCTTC. Amino acids: CASSLGGPNEQFF.

This clonotype was observed at least ten times. This chain joins TRBV27 and TRBJ1-3; D is uncertain. Germline values: CDR1 MNHEY, CDR2 SMNVEV (reference sequence). V was cut by 5 bases and J by 4 bases, with 9 bases left in between. CDR3 length: 13 amino acids. The CDR3 bases are TGTGCCAGCAGTATAGACCGGGGAAACACCATATATTTT. Translating it yields CASSIDRGNTIYF.

This clonotype counts as medium-sized. In DNA form, the CDR3 reads TGTGCCAGCAGCCACTTGCGGTCCGTAGGGAATGAGCAGTTCTTC. It codes for CASSHLRSVGNEQFF. The chain employs TRBV3-1 and TRBJ2-1; no firm D call. The germline V gene encodes CDR1 LGHDT and CDR2 YNNKEL (reference sequence). CDR3 length equals 15 residues. V was trimmed by 3 bases and J by 7 bases, leaving 16 bases between them.

This clonotype was observed many times. This chain's CDR3 is CASSQGGNTIYF. DNA for the CDR3: TGTGCCAGCAGCCAGGGTGGAAACACCATATATTTT. This chain links TRBV3-1 with TRBJ1-3; D is uncertain. Germline V CDR1 and CDR2: LGHDT, YNNKEL (reference sequence). The V gene lost 3 bases and the J gene lost 3 bases, with 3 bases spanning the gap. There are 12 residues in the CDR3.

This clonotype was counted ten times or more. The CDR3 region is CASSLGGFEAFF. CDR3 DNA sequence: TGTGCCAGCAGTTTAGGGGGGTTTGAAGCTTTCTTT. The genes are TRBV12-3 or TRBV12-4 and TRBJ1-1; D perhaps matches TRBD1 (5 bases). This CDR3 is built from 12 residues. Trimming removed 1 base from V and 7 bases from J, with 7 bases in between.

By sample fraction, this clonotype is medium-sized (0.01 to 0.1%). The chain joins TRBV11-2 to TRBJ2-3, with D possibly TRBD2 on 5 matching bases. V dropped 0 bases and J dropped 3 bases, with 13 bases sitting between them. CDR3 length: 16 amino acids. CDR1 is SGHAT, CDR2 FQNNGV, per germline. The CDR3 DNA follows: TGTGCCAGCAGCTTAGAGGGCCGCGGGTGGACAGATACGCAGTATTTT. It codes for CASSLEGRGWTDTQYF.

The chain has TRBV20-1 and TRBJ1-2, with TRBD1 as a possible D gene (5 bases). The CDR3 has 13 residues. Germline CDR1 is DFQATT and CDR2 is SNEGSKA (reference sequence). V shed 5 bases and J shed 0 bases, with 10 bases lying between them. In DNA, the CDR3 is TGCAGTGCTTACGACAGCACTAACTATGGCTACACCTTC. Translated: CSAYDSTNYGYTF.

Many counts were recorded for this clonotype. The CDR3, as DNA: TGTGCCAGCAGCCTAGACAGGTCCCCCTACGAGCAGTACTTC. Its protein product is CASSLDRSPYEQYF. The J gene is TRBJ2-7, the V gene TRBV13, with a possible D match to TRBD1 (6 bases). V was shortened by 5 bases and J by 2 bases, with 13 bases between the two germline ends. CDR1 and CDR2 (germline): PRHDT, FYEKMQ (reference sequence). The CDR3 is made up of 14 amino acids.

In this sample, this clonotype is medium-sized. The chain combines TRBV6-4 with TRBJ2-3, with 8 positions matching TRBD2. CDR3 length equals 15 residues. The V segment lost 0 bases and the J segment 4 bases; nucleotides outside the gene matches: 3. The germline gives CDR1 MRHNA, CDR2 SNTAGT. The CDR3 nucleotides read TGTGCCAGCAGTGACTCCGGGGGGGCCTCAGATACGCAGTATTTT. Translating it yields CASSDSGGASDTQYF.

The V gene is TRBV2, the J gene TRBJ1-5; possibly TRBD1 for D (5 bases). Germline CDR1 SNHLY, CDR2 FYNNEI. The CDR3 loop spans 14 amino acids. Trimming cost V 3 bases and J 2 bases, with 8 bases left between them. Here the CDR3 DNA reads TGTGCCAGCAGTGACAGGGTTGGCAATCAGCCCCAGCATTTT. Amino acid sequence: CASSDRVGNQPQHF.

The chain couples TRBV10-3 to TRBJ1-1, with unresolved D. The germline V gene encodes CDR1 ENHRY and CDR2 SYGVKD. V lost 0 bases and J 1 base, leaving 9 bases between the germline ends. This CDR3 spans 15 amino acids. Written as DNA, the CDR3 is TGTGCCATCAGTGAGTCGAGCGGGAGGAACACTGAAGCTTTCTTT. Amino acids: CAISESSGRNTEAFF.

This clonotype was detected only once. This is likely a read error, given that the CDR3 carries no conserved phenylalanine or tryptophan at its end. This rearrangement joins TRBV5-1 to TRBJ1-1; no firm D call. V was pared by 0 bases and J by 0 bases, with 6 bases between. The germline gives CDR1 SGHRS, CDR2 YFSETQ. This CDR3 is built from 14 residues. CDR3 coding DNA: TGCGCCAGCAGCTTGGGGACGGTGAACACTGAAGCTTTCAAT. Protein sequence: CASSLGTVNTEAFN.

This clonotype was picked up many times. CDR3 amino acids: CASSFAGIYNEQFF. Here the CDR3 DNA reads TGTGCCAGCAGCTTCGCCGGGATCTACAATGAGCAGTTCTTC. The chain links TRBV11-2 to TRBJ2-1; maybe TRBD2 (5 bases). The CDR3 extends over 14 amino acids. The V gene lost 3 bases and the J gene lost 3 bases, with 9 bases spanning the gap. Germline V gene sequence: CDR1 SGHAT, CDR2 FQNNGV.

Ten or more counts support this clonotype. The chain uses TRBV20-1 and TRBJ2-7; 8 nucleotides match TRBD1. Germline CDR1 reads DFQATT; CDR2 reads SNEGSKA (reference sequence). The CDR3 is 11 residues long. J lost 7 bases, V lost 6 bases, and 5 bases had no gene match. In DNA form, the CDR3 reads TGCAGTGCCAAGACAGGGGTGGAGCAGTACTTC. This gives the protein CSAKTGVEQYF.

The J gene is TRBJ1-1, the V gene TRBV10-1, with TRBD1 as a possible D gene (6 bases). Germline loops: CDR1 WNHNN, CDR2 SYGVQD (reference sequence). The CDR3 contains 13 residues. V was cut by 0 bases and J by 6 bases, with 8 bases left in between. The CDR3 DNA reads as TGCGCCAGCAGTGAGTCGGACAGATCTGAAGCTTTCTTT. Its translation: CASSESDRSEAFF.

This clonotype was detected ten times or more. This sequence joins TRBV5-1 and TRBJ2-3; D call uncertain. The CDR3 length is 16 residues. CDR1 is SGHRS, CDR2 YFSETQ, per germline. V shed 1 base and J shed 10 bases, with 22 bases lying between them. The CDR3 DNA sequence: TGCGCCAGCAGCTTGAATTTCGGAGACCCTTCCGCGTCGCAGTATTTT. It is translated as CASSLNFGDPSASQYF.

In this sample, this clonotype is medium-sized. The V and J genes are TRBV5-5 and TRBJ1-2, with D uncertain. The CDR3 runs 12 residues. The V end was cut by 2 bases, the J end by 7 bases, with 9 bases between. Germline CDR1 is SGHKS and CDR2 is YYEKEE (reference sequence). The CDR3 protein is CASSFEGSGYTF. In DNA, the CDR3 is TGTGCCAGCAGCTTTGAAGGGTCTGGCTACACCTTC.

This clonotype was recorded at least ten times. This chain links TRBV20-1 with TRBJ2-3, with 8 bases aligning to TRBD2. CDR1 DFQATT and CDR2 SNEGSKA come from the germline V gene (reference sequence). V trimming: 1 base; J trimming: 0 bases; junction bases outside the gene matches: 3. CDR3 size: 15 residues. CDR3 protein: CSARGAGGSTDTQYF. CDR3 DNA sequence: TGCAGTGCTAGAGGGGCGGGGGGTAGCACAGATACGCAGTATTTT.